This TCR beta chain is drawn from a study of T cells after yellow fever vaccination. Study details: SMART-Seq v4 Ultra Low Input handled preparation of low-cell-number fractions.

The study made its TCR cDNA through 5'RACE template switching. That step introduced a universal primer site along with UMIs. Using its own MiXCR run on the 5' RACE reads, TCRdb lists one record per CDR3 protein. The data hold over 45,000 distinct CDR3 sequences, with approximately 6.9% observed a single time. The germline V gene has CDR1 SQVTM and CDR2 ANQGSEA. Trimming removed 2 bases at V and 0 bases at J, with 12 bases between. This CDR3 contains 15 residues. Study conclusions and caveats: Booster sampling recovered most clones from primary vaccination (96% CD4, approximately 90% CD8). Peak timing came faster in the weaker secondary response, day 5 versus 15.

As concerns this clonotype: What it recognizes is unknown.

The chain couples TRBV29-1 to TRBJ2-3; D may be TRBD2 (7 bases). Source: CD8+ T cells sorted from PBMCs, taken on the day of the first yellow fever vaccination. The sequence was collected from a man between 18 and 29 years old who received the YFV17D yellow fever vaccine. This chain's CDR3 is CSVEQGRVSTDTQYF. For the CDR3, the DNA is TGCAGCGTTGAACAGGGGAGGGTTAGCACAGATACGCAGTATTTT.